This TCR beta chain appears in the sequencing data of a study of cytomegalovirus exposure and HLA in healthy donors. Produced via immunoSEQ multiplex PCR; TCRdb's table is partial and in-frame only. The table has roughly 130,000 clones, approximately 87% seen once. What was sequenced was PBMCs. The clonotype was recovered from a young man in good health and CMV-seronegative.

CDR3 loop: CASSRPGQAKNPDTQYF. The CDR3 nucleotides are TGTGCCAGCAGCAGGCCGGGACAGGCAAAAAACCCAGATACGCAGTATTTT. The chain employs TRBV5-5 and TRBJ2-3; 8 bases map to TRBD1. Germline V gives CDR1 SGHKS, CDR2 YYEKEE (reference sequence). The ends lost 4 bases at V and 4 bases at J; junction bases unmatched: 14. The CDR3 extends over 17 amino acids.